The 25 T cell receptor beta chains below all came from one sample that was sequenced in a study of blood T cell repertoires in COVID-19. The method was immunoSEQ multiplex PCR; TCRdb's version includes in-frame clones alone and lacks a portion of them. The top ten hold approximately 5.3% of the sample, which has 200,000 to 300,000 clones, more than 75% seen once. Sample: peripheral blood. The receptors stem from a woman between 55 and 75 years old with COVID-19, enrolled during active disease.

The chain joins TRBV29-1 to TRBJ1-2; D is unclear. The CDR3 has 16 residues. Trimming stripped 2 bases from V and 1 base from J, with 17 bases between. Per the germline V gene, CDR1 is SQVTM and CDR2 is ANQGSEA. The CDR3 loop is CSVERGQENFNYGYTF. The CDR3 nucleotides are TGCAGCGTTGAACGGGGTCAGGAAAATTTTAACTATGGCTACACCTTC.

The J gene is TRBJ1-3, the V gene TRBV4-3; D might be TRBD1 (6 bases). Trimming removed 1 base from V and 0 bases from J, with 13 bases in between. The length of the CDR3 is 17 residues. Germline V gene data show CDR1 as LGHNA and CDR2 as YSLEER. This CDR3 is CASSQVLTGFSGNTIYF. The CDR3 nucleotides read TGCGCCAGCAGCCAAGTACTTACAGGGTTCTCTGGAAACACCATATATTTT.

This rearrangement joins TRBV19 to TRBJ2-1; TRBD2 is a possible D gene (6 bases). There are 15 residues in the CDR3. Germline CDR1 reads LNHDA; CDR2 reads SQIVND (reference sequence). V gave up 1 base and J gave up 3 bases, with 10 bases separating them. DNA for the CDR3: TGTGCCAGTAGTATAGCGGGAGCGCGCTACAATGAGCAGTTCTTC. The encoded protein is CASSIAGARYNEQFF.

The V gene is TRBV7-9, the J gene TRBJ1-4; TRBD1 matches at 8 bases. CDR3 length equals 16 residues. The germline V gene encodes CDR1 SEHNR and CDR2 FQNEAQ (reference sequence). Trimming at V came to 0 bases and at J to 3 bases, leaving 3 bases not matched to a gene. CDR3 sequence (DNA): TGTGCCAGCAGCTTAGCTACAGGGGGGGCTAATGAAAAACTGTTTTTT. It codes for CASSLATGGANEKLFF. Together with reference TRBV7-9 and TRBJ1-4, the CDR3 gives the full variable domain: DTGVSQNPRHKITKRGQNVTFRCDPISEHNRLYWYRQTLGQGPEFLTYFQNEAQLEKSRLLSDRFSAERPKGSFSTLEIQRTEQGDSAMYLCASSLATGGANEKLFFGSGTQLSVL.

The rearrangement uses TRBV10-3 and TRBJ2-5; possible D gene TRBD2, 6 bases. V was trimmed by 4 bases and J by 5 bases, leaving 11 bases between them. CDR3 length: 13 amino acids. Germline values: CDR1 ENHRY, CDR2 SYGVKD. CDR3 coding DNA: TGTGCCATCAGTGCGGGAGATGAGGAGACCCAGTACTTC. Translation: CAISAGDEETQYF.

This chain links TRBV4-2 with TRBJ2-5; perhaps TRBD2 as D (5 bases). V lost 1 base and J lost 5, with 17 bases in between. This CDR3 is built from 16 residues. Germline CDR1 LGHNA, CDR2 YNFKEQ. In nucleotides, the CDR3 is TGTGCCAGCAGCCAAGGGGAGTCCATAGCTGGGGAGACCCAGTACTTC. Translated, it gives CASSQGESIAGETQYF.

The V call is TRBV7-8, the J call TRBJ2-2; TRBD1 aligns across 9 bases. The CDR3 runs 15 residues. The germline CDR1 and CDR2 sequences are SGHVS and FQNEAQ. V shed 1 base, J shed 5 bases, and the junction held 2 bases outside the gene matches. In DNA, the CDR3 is TGTGCCAGCAGCTTAGGGACAGGGGTAACCGGGGAGCTGTTTTTT. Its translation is CASSLGTGVTGELFF.

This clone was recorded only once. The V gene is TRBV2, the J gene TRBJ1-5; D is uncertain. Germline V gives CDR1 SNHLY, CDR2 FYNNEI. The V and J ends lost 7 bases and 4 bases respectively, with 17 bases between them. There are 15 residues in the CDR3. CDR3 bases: TGTGCCAGCACCCCTCGCGGGGTACATAATCAGCCCCAGCATTTT. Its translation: CASTPRGVHNQPQHF.

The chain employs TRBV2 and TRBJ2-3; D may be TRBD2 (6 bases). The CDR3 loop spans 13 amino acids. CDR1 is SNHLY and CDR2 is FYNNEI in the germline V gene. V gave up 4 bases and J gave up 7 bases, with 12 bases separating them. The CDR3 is CASSVAGRNTQYF. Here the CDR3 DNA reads TGTGCCAGCAGTGTGGCAGGGAGGAATACGCAGTATTTT.

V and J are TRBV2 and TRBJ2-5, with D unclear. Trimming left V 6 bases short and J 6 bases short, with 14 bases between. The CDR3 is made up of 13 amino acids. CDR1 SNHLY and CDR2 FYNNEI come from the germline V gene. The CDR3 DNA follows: TGTGCCAGCAGGTCCCGGAGTGTCCAGACCCAGTACTTC. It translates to CASRSRSVQTQYF. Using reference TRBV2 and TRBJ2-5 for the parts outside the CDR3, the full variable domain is EPEVTQTPSHQVTQMGQEVILRCVPISNHLYFYWYRQILGQKVEFLVSFYNNEISEKSEIFDDQFSVERPDGSNFTLKIRSTKLEDSAMYFCASRSRSVQTQYFGPGTRLLVL.

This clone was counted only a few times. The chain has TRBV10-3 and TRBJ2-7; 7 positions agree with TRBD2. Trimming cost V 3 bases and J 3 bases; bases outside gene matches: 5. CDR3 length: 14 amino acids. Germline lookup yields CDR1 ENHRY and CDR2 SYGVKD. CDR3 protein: CAISDGGGVYEQYF. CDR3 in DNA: TGTGCCATCAGTGACGGGGGAGGGGTCTACGAGCAGTACTTC.

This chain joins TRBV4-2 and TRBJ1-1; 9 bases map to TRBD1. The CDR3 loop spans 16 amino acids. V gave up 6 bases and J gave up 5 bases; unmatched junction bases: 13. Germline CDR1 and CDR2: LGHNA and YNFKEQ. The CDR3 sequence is CASSPGQGRPLTEAFF. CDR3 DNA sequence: TGTGCCAGCAGTCCTGGACAGGGGAGGCCGTTGACTGAAGCTTTCTTT.

The CDR3 DNA reads as TGTGCCAGCAGCGAATACAACCTAGCTAGCGGCTACACCTTC. This encodes CASSEYNLASGYTF. The chain uses TRBV9 and TRBJ1-2, with no clear D. The germline V and J ends were trimmed by 3 bases and 8 bases, with 17 bases remaining between them. Germline CDR1 reads SGDLS; CDR2 reads YYNGEE. The CDR3 has 14 residues.

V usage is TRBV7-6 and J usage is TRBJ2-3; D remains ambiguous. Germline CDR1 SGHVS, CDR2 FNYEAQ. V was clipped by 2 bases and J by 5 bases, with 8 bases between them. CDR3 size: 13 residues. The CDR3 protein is CASSLPSGDTQYF. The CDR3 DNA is TGTGCCAGCAGCTTACCATCGGGAGATACGCAGTATTTT. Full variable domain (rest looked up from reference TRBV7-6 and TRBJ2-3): GAGVSQSPRYKVTKRGQDVALRCDPISGHVSLYWYRQALGQGPEFLTYFNYEAQQDKSGLPNDRFSAERPEGSISTLTIQRTEQRDSAMYRCASSLPSGDTQYFGPGTRLTVL.

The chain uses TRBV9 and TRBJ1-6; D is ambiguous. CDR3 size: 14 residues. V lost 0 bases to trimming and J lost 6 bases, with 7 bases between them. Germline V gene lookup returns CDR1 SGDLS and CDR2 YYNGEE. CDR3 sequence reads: CASSVGGFNSPLHF. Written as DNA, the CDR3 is TGTGCCAGCAGCGTAGGAGGATTTAATTCACCCCTCCACTTT.

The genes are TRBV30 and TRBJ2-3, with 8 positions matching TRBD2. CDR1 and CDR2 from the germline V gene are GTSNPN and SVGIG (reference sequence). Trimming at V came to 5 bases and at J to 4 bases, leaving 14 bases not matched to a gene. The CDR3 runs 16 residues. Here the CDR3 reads CAWGRGTSSSADTQYF. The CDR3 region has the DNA TGTGCCTGGGGACGCGGGACTAGTTCAAGTGCAGATACGCAGTATTTT. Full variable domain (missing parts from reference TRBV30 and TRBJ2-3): SQTIHQWPATLVQPVGSPLSLECTVEGTSNPNLYWYRQAAGRGLQLLFYSVGIGQISSEVPQNLSASRPQDRQFILSSKKLLLSDSGFYLCAWGRGTSSSADTQYFGPGTRLTVL.

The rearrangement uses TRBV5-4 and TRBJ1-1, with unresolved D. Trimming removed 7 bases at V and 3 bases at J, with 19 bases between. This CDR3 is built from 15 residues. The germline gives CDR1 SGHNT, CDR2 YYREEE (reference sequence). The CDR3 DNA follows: TGTGCCAGCGGTCCCGGAGGGCGGATCGACACTGAAGCTTTCTTT. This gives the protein CASGPGGRIDTEAFF. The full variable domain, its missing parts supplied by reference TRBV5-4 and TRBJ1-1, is ETGVTQSPTHLIKTRGQQVTLRCSSQSGHNTVSWYQQALGQGPQFIFQYYREEENGRGNFPPRFSGLQFPNYSSELNVNALELDDSALYLCASGPGGRIDTEAFFGQGTRLTVV.

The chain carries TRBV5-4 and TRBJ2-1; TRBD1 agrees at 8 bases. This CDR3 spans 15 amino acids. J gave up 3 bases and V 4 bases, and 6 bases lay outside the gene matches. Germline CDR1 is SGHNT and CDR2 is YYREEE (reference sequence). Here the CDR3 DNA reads TGTGCCAGCAGCCCCGACAGGGGAAACTACAATGAGCAGTTCTTC. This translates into CASSPDRGNYNEQFF.

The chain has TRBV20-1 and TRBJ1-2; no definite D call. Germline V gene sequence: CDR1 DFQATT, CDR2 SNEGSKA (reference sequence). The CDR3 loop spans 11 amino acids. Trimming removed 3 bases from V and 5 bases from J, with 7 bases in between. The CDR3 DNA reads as TGCAGTGCTAGCGGTTGGTATGGCTACACCTTC. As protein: CSASGWYGYTF.

DNA of the CDR3: TGTGCCAGCAGCTCACAGGGGGGGAATTCACCCCTCCACTTT. Translation gives CASSSQGGNSPLHF. The chain has TRBV7-3 and TRBJ1-6; 8 nucleotides agree with TRBD1. Trimming cost V 4 bases and J 7 bases; bases outside gene matches: 3. The CDR3 has 14 amino acids. Germline V gives CDR1 SGHTA, CDR2 FQGTGA.

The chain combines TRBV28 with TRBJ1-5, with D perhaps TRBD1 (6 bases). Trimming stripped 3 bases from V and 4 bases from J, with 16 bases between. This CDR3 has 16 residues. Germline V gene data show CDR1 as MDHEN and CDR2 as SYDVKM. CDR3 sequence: CASSFLLPGANQPQHF. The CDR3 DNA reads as TGTGCCAGCAGTTTCCTCCTTCCAGGGGCAAATCAGCCCCAGCATTTT. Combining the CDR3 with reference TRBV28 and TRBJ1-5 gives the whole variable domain DVKVTQSSRYLVKRTGEKVFLECVQDMDHENMFWYRQDPGLGLRLIYFSYDVKMKEKGDIPEGYSVSREKKERFSLILESASTNQTSMYLCASSFLLPGANQPQHFGDGTRLSIL.

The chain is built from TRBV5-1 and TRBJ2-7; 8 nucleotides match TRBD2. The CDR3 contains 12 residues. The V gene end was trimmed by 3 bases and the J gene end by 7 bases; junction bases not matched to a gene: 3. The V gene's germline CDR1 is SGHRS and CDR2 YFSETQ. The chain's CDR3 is CASSSGGREQYF. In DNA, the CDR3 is TGCGCCAGCAGCTCGGGGGGGCGGGAGCAGTACTTC.

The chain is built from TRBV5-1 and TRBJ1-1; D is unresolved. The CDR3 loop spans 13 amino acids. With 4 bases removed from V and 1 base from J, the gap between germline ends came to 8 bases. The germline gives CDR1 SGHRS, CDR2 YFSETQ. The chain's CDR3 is CASSVRENTEAFF. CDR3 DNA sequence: TGCGCCAGCAGCGTCCGAGAGAACACTGAAGCTTTCTTT.

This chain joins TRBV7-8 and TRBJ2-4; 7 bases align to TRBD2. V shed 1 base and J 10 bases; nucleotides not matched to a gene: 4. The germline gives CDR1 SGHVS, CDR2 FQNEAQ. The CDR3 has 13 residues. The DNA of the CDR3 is TGTGCCAGCAGCTTAGGGGAGGGTTGGATTCAGTACTTC. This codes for CASSLGEGWIQYF.

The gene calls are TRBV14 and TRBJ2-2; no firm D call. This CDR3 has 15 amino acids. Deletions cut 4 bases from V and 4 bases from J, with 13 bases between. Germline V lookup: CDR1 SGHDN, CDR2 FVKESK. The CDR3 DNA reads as TGTGCCAGCAGCCCTCGGGTAATCCCCACCGGGGAGCTGTTTTTT. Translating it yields CASSPRVIPTGELFF.